This T cell receptor beta chain was profiled in a study of cytomegalovirus exposure and HLA in healthy donors. Germline assignment: CDR1 PRHDT and CDR2 FYEKMQ (reference sequence). There are 14 residues in the CDR3. Germline trimming cut 0 bases from V and 2 bases from J; bases unmatched to any gene: 0. TCRdb's copy holds only in-frame clones and misses some; the assay was immunoSEQ multiplex PCR. The table includes about 330,000 clones, about nine tenths detected once. The chain is built from TRBV13 and TRBJ1-2; 7 nucleotides align to TRBD1. The clonotype comes from a woman aged 30 to 39 in good health and CMV-seropositive. The sequenced sample consisted of PBMCs. CDR3 nucleotide sequence: TGTGCCAGCAGCTTAGGACAGGGGAACTATGGCTACACCTTC. It specifies CASSLGQGNYGYTF.